A single sample gave rise to the 23 T cell receptor beta chains below, sequenced in a study of T-cell reconstitution after alpha-beta-depleted transplantation in children. For TCRbeta, the library was prepared with unique molecular identifiers. TCRdb independently ran MiXCR on the PCR reads; one entry per CDR3 protein. The sample has about 58,000 distinct CDR3 sequences, roughly 46% seen once; the top ten hold roughly 98%. The sample in question was PBMCs, mostly from graft donor cells, obtained 360 days after TCRalphabeta/CD19-depleted stem cell transplant. Source of these receptors: a male patient under 18 who had a stem cell transplant for acute lymphoblastic leukemia, so the T cells may come from the graft donor.

This clonotype was seen a few times. This chain connects TRBV9 to TRBJ2-1; D gene uncertain. The ends were cut back, 7 bases at V and 9 bases at J, with 14 bases in the middle. The CDR3 has 12 amino acids. Germline V gives CDR1 SGDLS, CDR2 YYNGEE. In DNA form, the CDR3 reads TGTGCCAGCTCGTCCCTAGGCGGTGAGCAGTTCTTC. Translating it yields CASSSLGGEQFF.

A remark on this clonotype: At one end, the junction sequence differs from germline, possibly due to a read error. This sequence joins TRBV29-1 and TRBJ2-2; 8 positions match TRBD2. The germline V gene encodes CDR1 SQVTM and CDR2 ANQGSEA. The CDR3 totals 12 residues. CDR3: CSVMRGEGELFF. The CDR3 DNA reads as TGTAGCGTTATGCGGGGGGAAGGGGAGCTGTTTTTT.

The chain is built from TRBV12-3 or TRBV12-4 and TRBJ1-2, with 7 bases matching TRBD1. With V trimmed by 6 bases and J by 7 bases, 5 bases remained unmatched. The CDR3 runs to 12 residues. The CDR3 DNA reads as TGTGCCAGCAGCACAGGGGCTACTGGCTACACCTTC. This gives the protein CASSTGATGYTF.

This sequence joins TRBV12-3 or TRBV12-4 and TRBJ2-7, with 7 bases identical to TRBD1. The CDR3 has 13 amino acids. V trimming: 7 bases; J trimming: 6 bases; junction bases outside the gene matches: 9. The CDR3 loop reads CASNVQGNGEQYF. The CDR3, as DNA: TGTGCCAGCAACGTACAGGGGAATGGCGAGCAGTACTTC.

The chain carries TRBV20-1 and TRBJ2-3; 9 bases are a match to TRBD2. The CDR3 extends over 15 amino acids. Germline V CDR1 and CDR2: DFQATT, SNEGSKA (reference sequence). V was clipped by 3 bases and J by 3 bases; unmatched bases: 7. CDR3: CSASPLAGWTDTQYF. CDR3 in DNA: TGCAGTGCTAGTCCCCTAGCGGGGTGGACAGATACGCAGTATTTT.

The table lists this clonotype with a count of one. The rearrangement uses TRBV12-3 or TRBV12-4 and TRBJ2-7; TRBD2 might be the D (5 bases). This CDR3 is built from 15 residues. Trimming cost V 5 bases and J 4 bases, with 18 bases left between them. The CDR3 sequence is CASSPGSGVGYEQYF. CDR3 DNA sequence: TGTGCCAGCAGTCCGGGGTCAGGAGTGGGATACGAGCAGTACTTC.

This clonotype has ten or more counts. The CDR3 here is CASSPYGTDKLFF. CDR3 bases: TGTGCCAGCAGCCCATACGGGACAGACAAACTGTTTTTT. The chain recombines TRBV7-9 with TRBJ1-4; 7 bases agree with TRBD1. The V segment lost 5 bases and the J segment 11 bases; nucleotides outside the gene matches: 8. The CDR3 is 13 amino acids. Germline CDR1 reads SEHNR; CDR2 reads FQNEAQ (reference sequence).

Only a few counts were recorded for this clonotype. The rearrangement links TRBV7-8 to TRBJ2-1; D call uncertain. V was cut by 1 base and J by 9 bases, with 7 bases left in between. The CDR3 is 12 amino acids. CDR1 is SGHVS, CDR2 FQNEAQ, per germline. The CDR3 region is CASSLGLFEQFF. The CDR3 DNA sequence: TGTGCCAGCAGCTTAGGGCTCTTTGAGCAGTTCTTC.

The V and J genes are TRBV4-3 and TRBJ2-3, with 7 positions matching TRBD1. This CDR3 is 17 amino acids long. Trimming removed 0 bases from V and 3 bases from J; junction bases left unmatched: 9. Looked up from germline, CDR1 is LGHNA and CDR2 is YSLEER. The DNA for the CDR3 is TGCGCCAGCAGCCAAGAACCCCCAAGGGGGCAGACAGATACGCAGTATTTT. Its protein is CASSQEPPRGQTDTQYF.

V is TRBV18 and J is TRBJ1-2, with 8 bases aligning to TRBD1. In germline, CDR1 is KGHSH, CDR2 LQKENI. This CDR3 has 14 residues. V lost 2 bases to trimming and J lost 7 bases; unmatched junction nucleotides: 6. CDR3 in DNA: TGTGCCAGCTCACCATCCACAGGGGGGACTGGCTACACCTTC. Translation gives CASSPSTGGTGYTF.

The chain links TRBV5-1 to TRBJ2-7; D may match TRBD1 or TRBD2 (5 bases each). Trimming took off 2 bases at V and 0 bases at J, with 12 bases between the two ends. The CDR3 extends over 15 amino acids. Germline V gene lookup returns CDR1 SGHRS and CDR2 YFSETQ. The CDR3 loop reads CASSFLTEGSYEQYF. The CDR3 DNA reads TGCGCCAGCAGCTTTCTGACAGAGGGCTCCTACGAGCAGTACTTC. The entire variable domain, with the rest obtained from reference TRBV5-1 and TRBJ2-7, is as follows: KAGVTQTPRYLIKTRGQQVTLSCSPISGHRSVSWYQQTPGQGLQFLFEYFSETQRNKGNFPGRFSGRQFSNSRSEMNVSTLELGDSALYLCASSFLTEGSYEQYFGPGTRLTVT.

The J gene is TRBJ2-7, the V gene TRBV12-3 or TRBV12-4; 9 nucleotides agree with TRBD2. The CDR3 runs 16 residues. Trimming at V came to 6 bases and at J to 3 bases, leaving 12 bases not matched to a gene. The CDR3 DNA reads as TGTGCCAGCAGCTTGTTGGAGCGGGAGGCTTACTACGAGCAGTACTTC. Its translation: CASSLLEREAYYEQYF.

The rearrangement links TRBV5-1 to TRBJ2-5; a weak D match, TRBD1 (5 bases). Trimming removed 4 bases from V and 5 bases from J, with 18 bases in between. The CDR3 runs to 15 residues. Germline-derived CDR1 and CDR2 are SGHRS and YFSETQ. CDR3 in DNA: TGCGCCAGCAGCAGAGCAGGGATCTTAGATGAGACCCAGTACTTC. Translating it yields CASSRAGILDETQYF. Full variable domain (outside the CDR3, taken from reference TRBV5-1 and TRBJ2-5): KAGVTQTPRYLIKTRGQQVTLSCSPISGHRSVSWYQQTPGQGLQFLFEYFSETQRNKGNFPGRFSGRQFSNSRSEMNVSTLELGDSALYLCASSRAGILDETQYFGPGTRLLVL.

The chain is built from TRBV6-5 and TRBJ1-5; D is uncertain. This CDR3 is built from 14 residues. The V gene lost 2 bases and the J gene lost 7 bases, with 12 bases spanning the gap. Germline V CDR1 and CDR2: MNHEY, SVGAGI. The CDR3 sequence is CASSYGGEEQPQHF. CDR3 in DNA: TGTGCCAGCAGTTACGGTGGGGAGGAACAGCCCCAGCATTTT.

CDR3 region: CASTTIDRVSYEQYF. As DNA, the CDR3 is TGTGCCAGCACCACCATTGACAGGGTCTCCTACGAGCAGTACTTC. V usage is TRBV28 and J usage is TRBJ2-7; 7 bases fit TRBD1. J gave up 0 bases and V 7 bases, and 9 bases lay outside the gene matches. CDR3 length: 15 amino acids. Germline assignment: CDR1 MDHEN and CDR2 SYDVKM.

Only a few counts were recorded for this clonotype. The chain is built from TRBV20-1 and TRBJ2-7, with a weak D call TRBD1 (6 bases). Germline V gene sequence: CDR1 DFQATT, CDR2 SNEGSKA (reference sequence). The V end was cut by 2 bases, the J end by 2 bases, with 10 bases between. CDR3 length: 13 residues. CDR3 bases: TGCAGTGCTAGAAAAACAGGGACCTACGAGCAGTACTTC. Protein: CSARKTGTYEQYF.

The V call is TRBV4-3, the J call TRBJ2-1, with a tentative D call TRBD1 (6 bases). The CDR3 is 14 amino acids. Trimming removed 1 base from V and 7 bases from J, with 11 bases in between. The germline gives CDR1 LGHNA, CDR2 YSLEER. The CDR3 DNA reads TGCGCCAGCAGCCAAGTCGACAGGCCGAATGAGCAGTTCTTC. This sequence encodes CASSQVDRPNEQFF.

The V and J genes are TRBV20-1 and TRBJ2-1; 8 bases are shared with TRBD2. Germline-derived CDR1 and CDR2 are DFQATT and SNEGSKA (reference sequence). This CDR3 is built from 15 residues. Trimming cost V 0 bases and J 3 bases; bases outside gene matches: 4. The CDR3 reads CSARDGTRDYNEQFF. The CDR3 coding sequence is TGCAGTGCTAGAGATGGGACTAGGGACTACAATGAGCAGTTCTTC.

This clonotype came up many times. The chain combines TRBV5-1 with TRBJ1-1; D is unclear. The CDR3 runs to 14 residues. Trimming pared 0 bases from V and 1 base from J, leaving 7 bases between. Germline lookup yields CDR1 SGHRS and CDR2 YFSETQ. The CDR3 DNA sequence: TGCGCCAGCAGCTTGGAACTCAAGAACACTGAAGCTTTCTTT. This translates into CASSLELKNTEAFF.

V and J are TRBV5-1 and TRBJ2-1; 8 bases agree with TRBD1. CDR3 size: 14 residues. Per germline, CDR1 SGHRS and CDR2 YFSETQ. V lost 3 bases and J lost 3; bases outside the gene matches: 2. This chain's CDR3 is CASSYGTGYNEQFF. The DNA of the CDR3 is TGCGCCAGCAGCTACGGGACAGGCTACAATGAGCAGTTCTTC.

This chain connects TRBV20-1 to TRBJ2-7, with D unclear. Trimming cost V 5 bases and J 0 bases, with 17 bases left between them. CDR1 is DFQATT, CDR2 SNEGSKA, per germline (reference sequence). The CDR3 totals 15 residues. Here the CDR3 DNA reads TGCAGTGCTCCGGCGTGGCCACGAACCTCCTACGAGCAGTACTTC. This sequence encodes CSAPAWPRTSYEQYF.

This chain joins TRBV28 and TRBJ2-7; D may correspond to TRBD1 or TRBD2 (5 bases each). Germline CDR1 is MDHEN and CDR2 is SYDVKM. V gave up 6 bases and J gave up 3 bases, with 21 bases separating them. The length of the CDR3 is 16 residues. CDR3 DNA sequence: TGTGCCAGCAGCTTGAATCCTAGGGGAGAAGGCTACGAGCAGTACTTC. As protein: CASSLNPRGEGYEQYF.

The chain carries TRBV12-3 or TRBV12-4 and TRBJ2-3; TRBD2 is a possible D gene (5 bases). Trimming took 7 bases from V and 0 from J, leaving 20 bases between them. This CDR3 has 17 amino acids. The CDR3 region has the DNA TGTGCCAGCACCCTTGGACTGGTTGATTTAAGCACAGATACGCAGTATTTT. The encoded protein is CASTLGLVDLSTDTQYF.